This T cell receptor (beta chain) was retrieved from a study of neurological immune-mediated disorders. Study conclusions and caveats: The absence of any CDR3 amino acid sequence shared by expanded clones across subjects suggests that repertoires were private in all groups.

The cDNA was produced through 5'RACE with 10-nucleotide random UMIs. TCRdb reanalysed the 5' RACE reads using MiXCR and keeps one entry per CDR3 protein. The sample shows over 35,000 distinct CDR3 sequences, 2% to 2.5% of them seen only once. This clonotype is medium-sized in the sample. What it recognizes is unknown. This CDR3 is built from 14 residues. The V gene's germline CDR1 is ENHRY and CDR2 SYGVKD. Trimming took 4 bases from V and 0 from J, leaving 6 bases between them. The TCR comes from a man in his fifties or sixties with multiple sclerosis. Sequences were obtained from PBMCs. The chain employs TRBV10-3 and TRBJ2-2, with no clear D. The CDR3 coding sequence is TGTGCCATCAGTGTCCAGTCGAACACCGGGGAGCTGTTTTTT. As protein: CAISVQSNTGELFF.